These 11 T cell receptor beta chains were sequenced from one sample in a study of T cells in women clearing cervical HPV infection. Assay: immunoSEQ multiplex PCR; the TCRdb copy retains only in-frame clones and omits some. The sample table sets out about 14,000 clones. The sample consisted of blood buffy coat. These TCRs come from a woman aged 18 to 75 with a cervical HPV16 infection that either progressed to CIN3+ or cleared (not recorded which).

As for this clone: Read data end 3 residues before the CDR3 end; the end is taken from the germline J gene. The rearrangement uses TRBV18 and TRBJ2-5; TRBD1 matches at 8 bases. Germline trimming cut 2 bases from V and 5 bases from J; bases unmatched to any gene: 1. This CDR3 is built from 13 residues. CDR1 and CDR2 from the germline V gene are KGHSH and LQKENI. The part of the CDR3 DNA that was read is TGTGCCAGCTCACCAAGGACAGGGGAGACC. Protein: CASSPRTGET. The CDR3 reads in full as CASSPRTGETQYF.

CDR3 DNA, as far as it was read: TGTGCCAGCAGCACGACAGAAAGCTCCTACGAG. It encodes CASSTTESSYE. The CDR3 as a whole reads CASSTTESSYEQYF. V gene TRBV13 combines with J gene TRBJ2-7; D might be TRBD1 (5 bases). Read data end 3 residues before the CDR3 end; the end is taken from the germline J gene. Trimming removed 5 bases from V and 0 bases from J, with 11 bases in between. Germline V gives CDR1 PRHDT, CDR2 FYEKMQ (reference sequence). There are 14 residues in the CDR3.

About this clone: The observed sequence ends 3 residues before the CDR3 terminus, with the missing tail filled in from the germline J gene. V gene TRBV5-1 combines with J gene TRBJ2-3; D gene unclear. Germline CDR1 is SGHRS and CDR2 is YFSETQ. This CDR3 contains 15 residues. The CDR3 is CASSLIERTQETQYF. The CDR3 DNA, read in part, is TGCGCCAGCAGCTTGATCGAGAGAACTCAAGAGACG.

Turning to this clone: Read coverage stops 3 residues before the CDR3 terminus; the germline J gene supplies the remainder. The chain uses TRBV6-2 or TRBV6-3 and TRBJ1-2, with a possible D match to TRBD1 (5 bases). This CDR3 spans 17 amino acids. The germline gives CDR1 MNHEY, CDR2 SVGEGT. The CDR3 spells CASSRPRTGVGPYDYTF. Incomplete CDR3 DNA: TGTGCCAGCAGCCGTCCCCGGACGGGGGTGGGTCCCTACGAC.

In regard to this clone: The read stops 3 residues short of the end of the CDR3; the missing end is completed from the germline J gene. V is TRBV6-2 or TRBV6-3 and J is TRBJ1-6, with TRBD1 matching 9 bases. The CDR3 spans 15 residues. Germline assignment: CDR1 MNHEY and CDR2 SVGEGT. J lost 6 bases, V lost 3 bases, and 3 bases had no gene match. CDR3 DNA (partial): TGTGCCAGCAGTTATGAGACAGGGGGTAATTCACCC. This codes for CASSYETGGNSP. The CDR3 in its entirety is CASSYETGGNSPLHF.

Regarding this clone: The read gets to within 3 residues of the CDR3 end, and the germline J gene fills in the rest. The V gene is TRBV19, the J gene TRBJ2-4, with TRBD1 identical over 10 bases. CDR3 size: 15 residues. The germline V gene encodes CDR1 LNHDA and CDR2 SQIVND (reference sequence). The CDR3 DNA, read in part, is TGTGCCAGTAGTCACCTGACAGGGGGCGTTGGTGAT. It yields the protein CASSHLTGGVGD. The full CDR3 is CASSHLTGGVGDQYF.

As concerns this clone: Coverage ceases 3 residues before the CDR3 finishes, and the germline J gene fills in the end. The rearrangement links TRBV5-5 to TRBJ1-2; no clear D gene. V dropped 4 bases and J dropped 2 bases, with 12 bases sitting between them. Germline assignment: CDR1 SGHKS and CDR2 YYEKEE (reference sequence). This CDR3 is built from 14 residues. CDR3 DNA (partial): TGTGCCAGCAGCCCCCCTACGGGGAACTATGGC. As protein: CASSPPTGNYG. The entire CDR3 protein is CASSPPTGNYGYTF.

Concerning this clone itself: The CDR3 end is not reached by the read, which stops 3 residues before it; the germline J gene fills it in. V and J are TRBV7-2 and TRBJ2-3, with D perhaps TRBD1 (5 bases). This CDR3 has 13 amino acids. Per germline, CDR1 SGHTA and CDR2 FQGNSA. This chain's CDR3 is CASSLSQVETQYF. The DNA read from the CDR3 is TGTGCCAGCAGCTTATCACAGGTAGAGACG.

About this clone itself: Read data end 3 residues before the CDR3 end; the end is taken from the germline J gene. The J gene is TRBJ2-3, the V gene TRBV19, with 9 bases aligning to TRBD2. Per the germline V gene, CDR1 is LNHDA and CDR2 is SQIVND (reference sequence). The CDR3 runs 15 residues. The ends lost 5 bases at V and 3 bases at J; junction bases unmatched: 6. The CDR3 spells CASSALAGSTDTQYF. Incomplete CDR3 DNA: TGTGCCAGTAGTGCCCTAGCGGGAAGTACAGATACG.

As to this clone: The missing CDR3 end, 3 residues past where the read stops, is filled in from the germline J gene. V and J are TRBV4-1 and TRBJ2-6, with D possibly being TRBD2 (7 bases). Germline lookup yields CDR1 MGHRA and CDR2 YSYEKL. The CDR3 covers 16 residues. Trimming removed 1 base at V and 3 bases at J, with 10 bases between. The sequenced CDR3 bases are TGCGCCAGCAGCCAAGGGGGGGGCCTTGGGGCCAACGTC. Encoded protein: CASSQGGGLGANV. The whole CDR3 is CASSQGGGLGANVLTF.

A remark on this clone: Read coverage stops 3 residues before the CDR3 terminus; the germline J gene supplies the remainder. V and J are TRBV7-8 and TRBJ1-4; D not certain. With 1 base removed from V and 0 bases from J, the gap between germline ends came to 12 bases. Per the germline V gene, CDR1 is SGHVS and CDR2 is FQNEAQ. The CDR3 loop spans 17 amino acids. The sequenced part of the CDR3 DNA is TGTGCCAGCAGCTTAGTTTCCCTCAAGGCAACTAATGAAAAA. This sequence encodes CASSLVSLKATNEK. The full CDR3 protein is CASSLVSLKATNEKLFF.